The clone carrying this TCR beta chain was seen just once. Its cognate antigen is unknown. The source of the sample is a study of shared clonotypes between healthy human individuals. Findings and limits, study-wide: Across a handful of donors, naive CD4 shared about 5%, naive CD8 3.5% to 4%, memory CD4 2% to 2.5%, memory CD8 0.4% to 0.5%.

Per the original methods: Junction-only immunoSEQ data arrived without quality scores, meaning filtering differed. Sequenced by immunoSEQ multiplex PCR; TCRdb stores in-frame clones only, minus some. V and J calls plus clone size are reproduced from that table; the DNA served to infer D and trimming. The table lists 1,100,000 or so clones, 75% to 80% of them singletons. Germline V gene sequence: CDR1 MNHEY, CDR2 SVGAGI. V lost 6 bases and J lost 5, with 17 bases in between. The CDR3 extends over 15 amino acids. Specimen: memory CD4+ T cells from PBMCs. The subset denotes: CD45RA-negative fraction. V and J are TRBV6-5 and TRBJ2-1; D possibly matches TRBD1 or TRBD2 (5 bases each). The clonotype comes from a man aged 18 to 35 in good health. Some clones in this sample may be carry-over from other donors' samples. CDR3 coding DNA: TGTGCCAGCAGGGGTTGGGACCCGACCAACAATGAGCAGTTCTTC. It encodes CASRGWDPTNNEQFF.